This T cell receptor beta chain was retrieved from a study of T cells in Graves' hyperthyroidism and ophthalmopathy. Details on this clonotype: This may be a read error: a much more frequent sequence differs by one nucleotide.

The CDR3 consists of 15 residues. Per the germline V gene, CDR1 is SNHLY and CDR2 is FYNNEI. TCR beta CDR3 regions were amplified from RNA transcripts. An initial round of RT-PCR targeting the TCR CDR3 relied on the HTBI primer set. One entry per CDR3 protein results from TCRdb running MiXCR on the multiplex PCR reads. The sample holds around 350,000 distinct CDR3 sequences; over 15% are singletons and the top ten take about 3.5%. Lactation, pregnancy, other autoimmune disease or uncontrolled infection led to exclusion of patients. The rearrangement uses TRBV2 and TRBJ1-3; D is unclear. The sample taken for sequencing was blood. The origin of this receptor is a woman between 18 and 29 years old with Graves' hyperthyroidism. The DNA of the CDR3 is TGTGCCACAGGACTCGGTGTAAGCTCTGGAAACACCATATGTTTT. Encoded protein: CATGLGVSSGNTICF.